This note documents a single TCR beta chain sequence. Its target is unknown. The CDR3 loop spans 11 amino acids. Unmatched junction bases numbered 3, after V lost 8 bases and J lost 8 bases. The germline CDR1 and CDR2 sequences are MNHEY and SMNVEV (reference sequence). The data are from a study of cytomegalovirus exposure and HLA in healthy donors. Study-wide background: It was reported in a later analysis that the same platform had been used for the 90 to 150 validation repertoires as for the roughly 670 first-cohort repertoires.

This table comes from immunoSEQ multiplex PCR, and its TCRdb copy is limited to in-frame clones, with some not included. Here the sample spans around 150,000 clones, under 90% being singletons. Study results and limitations: Some public TCRs appeared in many individuals, while most sequences were rare.

The V and J genes are TRBV27 and TRBJ2-1; TRBD2 matches at 7 bases. The origin of this receptor is a man aged 18 to 30 in good health and CMV-seropositive. The sequencing sample was made of PBMCs. Here the CDR3 reads CASWGGDEQFF. The CDR3 region has the DNA TGTGCCAGCTGGGGGGGGGATGAGCAGTTCTTC.